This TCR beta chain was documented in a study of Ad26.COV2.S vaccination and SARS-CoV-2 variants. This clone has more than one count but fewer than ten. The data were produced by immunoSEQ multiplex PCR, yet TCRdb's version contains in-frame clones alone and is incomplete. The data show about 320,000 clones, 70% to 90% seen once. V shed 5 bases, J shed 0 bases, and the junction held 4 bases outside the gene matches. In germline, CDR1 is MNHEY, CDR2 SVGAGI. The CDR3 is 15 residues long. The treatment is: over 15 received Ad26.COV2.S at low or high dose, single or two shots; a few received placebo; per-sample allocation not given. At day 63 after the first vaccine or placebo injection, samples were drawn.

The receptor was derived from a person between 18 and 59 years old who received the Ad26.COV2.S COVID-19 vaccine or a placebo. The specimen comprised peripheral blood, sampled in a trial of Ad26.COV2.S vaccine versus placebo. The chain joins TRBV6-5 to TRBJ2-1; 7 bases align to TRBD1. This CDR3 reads CASSLRDSSYNEQFF. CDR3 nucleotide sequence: TGTGCCAGCAGTCTCCGGGACAGCTCCTACAATGAGCAGTTCTTC.